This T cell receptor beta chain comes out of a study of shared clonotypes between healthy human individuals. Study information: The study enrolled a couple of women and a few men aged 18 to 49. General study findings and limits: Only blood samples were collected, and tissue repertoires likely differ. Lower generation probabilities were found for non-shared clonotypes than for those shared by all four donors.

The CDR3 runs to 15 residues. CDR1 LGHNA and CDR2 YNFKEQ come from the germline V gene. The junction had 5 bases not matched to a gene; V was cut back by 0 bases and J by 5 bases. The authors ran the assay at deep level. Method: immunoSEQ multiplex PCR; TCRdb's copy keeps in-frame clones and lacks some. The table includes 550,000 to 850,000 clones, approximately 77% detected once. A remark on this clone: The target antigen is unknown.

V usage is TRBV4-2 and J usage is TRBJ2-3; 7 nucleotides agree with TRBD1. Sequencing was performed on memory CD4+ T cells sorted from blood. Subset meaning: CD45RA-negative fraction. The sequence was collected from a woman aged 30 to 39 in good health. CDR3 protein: CASSQETGWGDTQYF. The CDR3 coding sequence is TGTGCCAGCAGCCAAGAGACAGGGTGGGGAGATACGCAGTATTTT.